The entry below gives a single T cell receptor beta chain sequence along with its context. This clonotype has a count of ten or more. Its antigen target is currently unknown. Qualities for individual bases were not recorded, and no much larger clone is one base off. The time point label here, explained by the study, means: patch test 3, about 24 weeks after DPC sensitization. Per the publication, the treatment or condition label means: therapeutic diphenylcyclopropenone sensitization with weekly scalp DPC. At each patch-test visit, blood was drawn before the patch test was applied. Patients were considered eligible if aged 18 to 70, diagnosed with alopecia and deemed suitable for DPC therapy, and patients were excluded if pregnant. Total RNA was extracted from unfractionated whole blood that had been collected in Tempus Blood RNA tubes. This sample is drawn from a study of human T cells and chemical hapten exposure (dated by TCRdb to about 2021). In the study overall: For sensitization, 2% DPC in acetone was applied to a roughly 2 cm by roughly 2 cm area of upper inner arm skin. Throughout the approximately 25-week study period, patients were also given weekly therapeutic DPC doses on the scalp. Patch testing was performed on the upper back with Finn chambers containing 0.01% DPC, and the patch tests were scored after 6 days according to International Contact Dermatitis Research Group standards. Alopecia areata with under or over 50% scalp involvement, alopecia totalis and alopecia universalis were represented in the patient cohort, which was mostly female. Libraries were pooled for sequencing, and per-sample TCR yields varied mainly because of small differences in library volumes within the pool. Peripheral blood TCR repertoire changes were tracked in vivo in alopecia patients during primary and secondary sensitization to the hapten diphenylcyclopropenone (DPC). Blood samples were taken from patients before sensitization (week 0) and then at 2, 6 and about 24 weeks after DPC sensitization. Blood for TCR sequencing was provided by twenty-nine alopecia patients at one to four time points (pre-sensitization, 2, 6 and 24 weeks).

Beyond this particular receptor, the publication reports: DPC sensitization did not change the number of TCRs with a frequency above 1 in 1000, and there was no evidence of changes in global repertoire structure. All patients had alopecia, a presumed autoimmune disease, so their immune response might differ from that of healthy individuals. Expanded TCRs formed significantly more large CDR3 similarity clusters than pre-sensitization or healthy control sets, consistent with antigen-driven responses. Repeated subsampling changed both the strength of the expansion versus patch-test correlation and the threshold at which the correlation became significant. Patch test score was positively correlated with the number of PT1 expanded TCRs, with significance at thresholds 8, 16 and 32 but not at 4.

V and J are truncated by 4 bases and 0 bases respectively, leaving an intervening sequence of 16 bases. The CDR3 sequence holds 17 residues, the cysteine and phenylalanine included. CDR3 DNA is the only sequence kept; it has 51 bases, read in frame from the first base. CDR1 SGDLS and CDR2 YYNGEE were looked up in the germline V gene. The protocol used for the library was RACE. TCRdb records NextSeq 500 as the sequencer. During library preparation, unique molecular identifiers were attached to individual cDNA molecules so that TCRs could be counted quantitatively and reproducibly. From each blood RNA sample, both TCR alpha and TCR beta chains were sequenced. The authors processed their data as follows. The median number of TCRs per sample was 90,000 to 100,000, ranging from about 23,224 to 690,600. V, J and CDR3 annotation of the TCR reads was performed with the Decombinator software suite. For PS versus PT1 abundance plots, all samples were subsampled to the same number of TCRs (28,000). Expanded TCRs were defined as absent before sensitization and observed at least eight times at the 2-week time point. The public reads were run again by TCRdb, first through fastp at Q25 and then through MiXCR, and only productive beta chains were kept. CDR3 protein duplicates are merged, each entry listing the most common genes and DNA. None of the V and J calls come from the authors' own analysis; TCRdb made them. The sample yields roughly 50,000 distinct CDR3 sequences; 8% to 10% were counted once. The ten most abundant clones make up 16% of the sample.

The chain was built from TRBV9 and TRBJ2-2, and possibly TRBD2, on 6 matching bases. The source material was whole blood, sampled in connection with sensitization to the hapten diphenylcyclopropenone (DPC). This sequence originates from a woman in her 40s with alopecia areata. Some clones in this sample may be carry-over from other donors' samples. The CDR3: CASSLNRDFANTGELFF. At the DNA level, the sequence is TGTGCCAGCAGCCTCAACCGGGACTTCGCGAACACCGGGGAGCTGTTTTTT.